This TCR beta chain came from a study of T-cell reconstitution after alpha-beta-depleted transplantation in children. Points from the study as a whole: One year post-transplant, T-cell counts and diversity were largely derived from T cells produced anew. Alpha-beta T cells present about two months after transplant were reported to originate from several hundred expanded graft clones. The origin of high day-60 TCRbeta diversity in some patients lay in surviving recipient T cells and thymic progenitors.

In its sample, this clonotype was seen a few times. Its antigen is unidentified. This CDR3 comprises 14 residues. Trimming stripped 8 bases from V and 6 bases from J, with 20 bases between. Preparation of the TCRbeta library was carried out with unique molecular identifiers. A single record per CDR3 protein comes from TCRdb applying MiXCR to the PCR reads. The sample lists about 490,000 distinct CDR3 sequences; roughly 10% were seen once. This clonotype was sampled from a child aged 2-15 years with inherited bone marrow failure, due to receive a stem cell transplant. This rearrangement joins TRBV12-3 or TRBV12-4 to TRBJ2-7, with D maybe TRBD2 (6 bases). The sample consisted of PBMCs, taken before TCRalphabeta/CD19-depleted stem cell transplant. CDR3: CASSLGTPRGEQYF. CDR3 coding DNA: TGTGCCAGCTCTTTGGGGACTCCGAGAGGCGAGCAGTACTTC.